This T cell receptor (beta chain) emerged from a study of control samples from healthy donors and cancer patients. This CDR3 spans 16 amino acids. Germline V gene sequence: CDR1 SGHVS, CDR2 FQNEAQ. As concerns this clone: An end of the junction differs from the germline gene, which may be a read error.

TCRdb keeps only in-frame clones here, not all; method: immunoSEQ multiplex PCR. This sample has about 150,000 clones, with 75% to 95% found just once. The origin of this receptor is a woman aged 40 to 50 in good health. The sample taken for sequencing was blood. The chain is built from TRBV7-8 and TRBJ2-3; 8 bases fit TRBD2. The DNA of the CDR3 is TGTGCCAGCAGCTTAGGATATTCGGGGGGGCTGCCCCGGGGGATTTTT. Amino acids: CASSLGYSGGLPRGIF.